The T cell receptor beta chain under discussion was sequenced for a study of cytomegalovirus exposure and HLA in healthy donors. Study-wide results and limits: Sequencing had likely introduced a cluster of highly shared sequence variants as an artifact.

Germline V gives CDR1 SGHDN, CDR2 FVKESK. CDR3 length: 15 residues. The V and J ends lost 1 base and 4 bases respectively, with 12 bases between them. To note about this clone: Its antigen remains unidentified.

A multiplex PCR was run with 60 Vbeta primers and 13 Jbeta primers. Sequencing was performed with immunoSEQ multiplex PCR; in TCRdb, only in-frame clones are kept and a portion is missing. The clone table shows about 76,000 clones, with the ten largest holding 4.5% to 5%. Sequencing used PBMCs. This chain links TRBV14 with TRBJ2-3; D possibly corresponds to TRBD1 (6 bases). This clonotype originated in a woman aged 40 to 55 in good health and CMV-seropositive. CDR3 amino acids: CASSQVRQAADTQYF. CDR3 nucleotides: TGTGCCAGCAGCCAAGTGAGACAGGCGGCAGATACGCAGTATTTT.